The T cell receptor (beta chain) under discussion was sequenced for a study of glioma-infiltrating T cells. General study results and limits: Non-neoplastic patients had below-expected tissue-blood divergence, while all gliomas exceeded expectation. CDR3 overlap between tissue and blood was very small.

TCR alpha and beta CDR3 regions were amplified from RNA using iRepertoire nested multiplex PCR. For one-step reverse transcription and amplification, about 85-400 ng of tissue mRNA or PBMC total RNA was used. MiXCR, run by TCRdb on the multiplex PCR reads, gives a single entry per CDR3 protein. The table has 150,000 to 200,000 distinct CDR3 sequences, approximately 30% seen once. Trimming stripped 7 bases from V and 4 bases from J, with 11 bases between. The CDR3 runs 13 residues. This clonotype was observed many times. Its antigen is unknown. The specimen sequenced was glioma tissue, nonneoplastic brain tissue, or PBMCs (not recorded which). This chain connects TRBV12-3 or TRBV12-4 to TRBJ1-5, with D perhaps TRBD1 (5 bases). The TCR comes from a human donor with low-grade glioma or glioblastoma, undergoing nonglioma brain surgery, or in good health (not recorded which). CDR3 in DNA: TGTGCCAGCAACCGGGACGGAAATCAGCCCCAGCATTTT. Protein: CASNRDGNQPQHF.